These T cell receptor beta chains were read from a single sample in a study of T-cell memory formation after mild COVID-19. TCRdb redid the calling of the 5' RACE reads with MiXCR, one entry per CDR3 protein. The sample records about 360,000 distinct CDR3 sequences, 13% to 15% being singletons. Sequencing input: PBMCs or a T cell subset sorted from them (not recorded which). The receptor source for this set is a man aged 18 to 30 who had mild COVID-19 (a few samples of this study predate the infection). Cell type and time point are not known. CDR3s include the opening cysteine and the closing phenylalanine or tryptophan. D genes are given only for firm matches. Only part of the rows carry a size: once, few, many, or a class if the clone is expanded.

>-|TRBJ1-1|-|TRBV6-6
CASRALFGVQVGGEAFF
TGTGCCAGCAGGGCCCTTTTCGGAGTTCAGGTCGGGGGGGAAGCTTTCTTT
>-|TRBJ2-4|few|TRBV4-3
CASSQAEGIENIQYF
TGCGCCAGCAGCCAAGCGGAAGGCATAGAAAACATTCAGTACTTC
>-|TRBJ1-6|few|TRBV5-1
CASSLDLHSYNSPLHF
TGCGCCAGCAGCCTGGACCTCCACTCCTATAATTCACCCCTCCACTTT
>-|TRBJ1-1|-|TRBV7-2
CASSLARWAFF
TGTGCCAGCAGCTTAGCACGCTGGGCTTTCTTT
>-|TRBJ1-4|many|TRBV5-1
CASSLSGGDEKLFF
TGCGCCAGCAGCTTGTCCGGCGGCGATGAAAAACTGTTTTTT
>TRBD2|TRBJ2-7|many|TRBV18
CASSPGPSGAYEQYF
TGTGCCAGCTCACCGGGCCCTAGCGGGGCATACGAGCAGTACTTC
>TRBD2|TRBJ2-3|few|TRBV20-1
CRVPAGGDTQYF
TGCAGAGTACCGGCGGGGGGAGATACGCAGTATTTT
>TRBD1|TRBJ2-7|-|TRBV10-1
CASVTGASYEQYF
TGCGCCAGCGTGACAGGGGCTTCCTACGAGCAGTACTTC
>-|TRBJ1-5|-|TRBV7-2
CASSVQAVSNQPQHF
TGTGCCAGCAGCGTACAGGCAGTTAGCAATCAGCCCCAGCATTTT
>TRBD2|TRBJ2-5|-|TRBV4-1
CASSQVGLAKKTQYF
TGCGCCAGCAGCCAAGTCGGACTAGCCAAGAAGACCCAGTACTTC
>TRBD1|TRBJ2-1|-|TRBV3-1
CASSHDRVAYNEQFF
TGTGCCAGCAGCCATGACAGGGTGGCGTACAATGAGCAGTTCTTC
>-|TRBJ2-5|many|TRBV18
CASSPPGLETQYF
TGTGCCAGCTCGCCCCCTGGGTTGGAGACCCAGTACTTC
>TRBD1|TRBJ2-3|-|TRBV9
CASSVETGGATDTQYF
TGTGCCAGCAGCGTAGAAACAGGGGGCGCGACAGATACGCAGTATTTT
>-|TRBJ2-7|many|TRBV18
CASSSYGEQYF
TGTGCCAGCTCATCGTATGGCGAGCAGTACTTC
>-|TRBJ1-1|-|TRBV12-3/TRBV12-4
CASSWDPTEAFF
TGTGCCAGCAGTTGGGACCCCACTGAAGCTTTCTTT
>-|TRBJ2-3|-|TRBV20-1
CSARNTTTRPDTQYF
TGCAGTGCTAGAAATACGACGACTCGGCCAGATACGCAGTATTTT
>-|TRBJ1-1|few|TRBV12-3/TRBV12-4
CASSLFPRITEAFF
TGTGCCAGCAGTTTATTTCCCAGGATCACTGAAGCTTTCTTT
>-|TRBJ2-3|few|TRBV19
CASSIRGGTDTQYF
TGTGCCAGTAGTATCCGAGGGGGCACAGATACGCAGTATTTT
>-|TRBJ1-3|-|TRBV4-3
CASSQGSGGLMGDTIYF
TGCGCCAGCAGCCAAGGTTCCGGGGGTCTAATGGGTGACACCATATATTTT
>-|TRBJ2-1|-|TRBV7-8
CASAFSGGSYNEQFF
TGTGCCAGCGCCTTCTCTGGGGGATCCTACAATGAGCAGTTCTTC
>-|TRBJ1-2|-|TRBV12-3/TRBV12-4
CASTVWRDRQRGYTF
TGTGCCAGCACGGTATGGCGGGACCGGCAGCGTGGCTACACCTTC
>-|TRBJ2-1|-|TRBV19
CASSISRANEQFF
TGTGCCAGTAGTATATCCAGGGCCAATGAGCAGTTCTTC
>TRBD1|TRBJ1-5|-|TRBV5-6
CASSATGGGSNQPQHF
TGTGCCAGCAGCGCCACAGGGGGAGGCAGTAATCAGCCCCAGCATTTT
>-|TRBJ2-2|-|TRBV6-6
CASSYPLGELFF
TGTGCCAGCAGTTACCCGCTGGGGGAGCTGTTTTTT
>TRBD2|TRBJ2-5|-|TRBV3-1
CASSPGVGPSGGAQETQYF
TGTGCCAGCAGCCCTGGTGTCGGTCCCAGCGGGGGGGCCCAAGAGACCCAGTACTTC
>-|TRBJ1-1|few|TRBV7-9
CASSQGSGAYTEAFF
TGTGCCAGCAGCCAAGGGTCAGGGGCGTACACTGAAGCTTTCTTT
>TRBD1|TRBJ1-1|few|TRBV4-1
CASAGGQGNTEAFF
TGCGCCAGCGCCGGGGGACAGGGGAACACTGAAGCTTTCTTT
>-|TRBJ2-7|many|TRBV6-2/TRBV6-3
CASSDSSYEQYF
TGTGCCAGCAGTGACAGTTCCTACGAGCAGTACTTC
>-|TRBJ1-2|-|TRBV5-4
CASSLQENYGYTF
TGTGCCAGCAGCTTGCAGGAAAACTATGGCTACACCTTC
>-|TRBJ1-1|-|TRBV6-2/TRBV6-3
CASSYSNVGRDTEAFF
TGTGCCAGCAGTTACTCGAATGTGGGTAGGGACACTGAAGCTTTCTTT
>TRBD1|TRBJ1-5|-|TRBV6-5
CASSLTQGASNQPQHF
TGTGCCAGCAGCCTTACACAGGGGGCGAGCAATCAGCCCCAGCATTTT
>-|TRBJ1-1|few|TRBV18
CASSPNAPGWAEAFF
TGTGCCAGCTCACCAAACGCCCCCGGTTGGGCTGAAGCTTTCTTT
>TRBD1|TRBJ2-3|many|TRBV7-9
CASSGTGQPTDTQYF
TGTGCCAGCAGCGGCACGGGACAGCCGACAGATACGCAGTATTTT
>-|TRBJ2-1|-|TRBV9
CASSVGQLAEQFF
TGTGCCAGCAGCGTAGGTCAGTTGGCTGAGCAGTTCTTC
>TRBD1|TRBJ2-7|few|TRBV5-1
CASSLAGGRYEQYF
TGCGCCAGCAGCTTGGCAGGGGGACGCTACGAGCAGTACTTC
>TRBD2|TRBJ2-3|few|TRBV7-2
CASSLAGGATDTQYF
TGTGCCAGCAGCCTAGCGGGGGGGGCGACAGATACGCAGTATTTT
>-|TRBJ1-1|-|TRBV14
CASSQGGAQGNTEAFF
TGTGCCAGCAGCCAAGGTGGGGCCCAGGGGAACACTGAAGCTTTCTTT
>TRBD1|TRBJ2-2|-|TRBV25-1
CASSDPRQGHTGELFF
TGTGCCAGCAGTGACCCGCGACAGGGGCACACCGGGGAGCTGTTTTTT
>TRBD2|TRBJ2-5|-|TRBV5-5
CASSLSPGGEWQETQYF
TGTGCCAGCAGCTTGTCCCCGGGGGGGGAGTGGCAAGAGACCCAGTACTTC
>-|TRBJ2-3|-|TRBV5-1
CASSPNRDLTDTQYF
TGCGCCAGCAGCCCAAACAGGGATCTTACAGATACGCAGTATTTT
>TRBD2|TRBJ2-2|-|TRBV7-2
CASSLGVAGGGELFF
TGTGCCAGCAGCTTAGGAGTAGCGGGGGGCGGGGAGCTGTTTTTT
>-|TRBJ2-3|many|TRBV4-3
CASSLGGGPDTQYF
TGCGCCAGCAGCCTTGGGGGGGGCCCAGATACGCAGTATTTT
>TRBD1|TRBJ1-6|many|TRBV5-1
CASSLLPGQDNSPLHF
TGCGCCAGCAGCTTACTCCCGGGACAGGATAATTCACCCCTCCACTTT
>-|TRBJ1-5|few|TRBV5-6
CASSFLADKNQPQHF
TGTGCCAGCAGCTTTTTAGCGGACAAGAATCAGCCCCAGCATTTT
>TRBD1|TRBJ2-1|-|TRBV6-4
CASSQGDYNEQFF
TGTGCCAGCAGTCAGGGGGACTACAATGAGCAGTTCTTC
>-|TRBJ2-1|many|TRBV7-9
CASSFIRASGDEQFF
TGTGCCAGCAGCTTTATACGGGCCAGCGGAGATGAGCAGTTCTTC
>TRBD1|TRBJ2-7|-|TRBV7-9
CASKGGLSYEQYF
TGTGCCAGCAAAGGGGGCCTCTCCTACGAGCAGTACTTC
>-|TRBJ2-7|few|TRBV30
CAWSPGADEQYF
TGTGCCTGGAGCCCAGGTGCCGACGAGCAGTACTTC
>TRBD1|TRBJ1-2|few|TRBV18
CASSRDRAEGYTF
TGTGCCAGCTCACGGGACAGGGCGGAAGGCTACACCTTC
>TRBD1|TRBJ2-5|-|TRBV9
CASSVATGNQETQYF
TGTGCCAGCAGCGTAGCGACAGGGAATCAAGAGACCCAGTACTTC
>-|TRBJ2-5|once|TRBV4-2
CASSHERGRGSEETQYF
TGTGCCAGCAGCCACGAGAGGGGGCGGGGGTCAGAAGAGACCCAGTACTTC
>-|TRBJ1-5|few|TRBV12-3/TRBV12-4
CASSLSQNQPQHF
TGTGCCAGCAGTTTAAGTCAGAATCAGCCCCAGCATTTT
>-|TRBJ2-1|-|TRBV25-1
CASSPSRASYNEQFF
TGTGCCAGCAGCCCTTCGCGGGCCTCCTACAATGAGCAGTTCTTC
>-|TRBJ1-2|-|TRBV7-8
CASSLAVAGVGYTF
TGTGCCAGCAGCTTAGCGGTGGCAGGGGTTGGCTACACCTTC
>-|TRBJ2-4|-|TRBV7-9
CASSLAGVGRNIQYF
TGTGCCAGCAGCTTAGCTGGGGTCGGTAGAAACATTCAGTACTTC
>-|TRBJ2-7|-|TRBV6-5
CASSYPGAGYEQYF
TGTGCCAGCAGTTACCCCGGGGCAGGCTACGAGCAGTACTTC
>TRBD1|TRBJ1-5|few|TRBV24-1
CATSGPGTGDGQPQHF
TGTGCCACCAGTGGTCCCGGGACAGGGGACGGTCAGCCCCAGCATTTT
>TRBD1|TRBJ1-5|few|TRBV4-1
CASSQDNRGQAQHF
TGCGCCAGCAGCCAAGATAACAGGGGCCAGGCCCAGCATTTT